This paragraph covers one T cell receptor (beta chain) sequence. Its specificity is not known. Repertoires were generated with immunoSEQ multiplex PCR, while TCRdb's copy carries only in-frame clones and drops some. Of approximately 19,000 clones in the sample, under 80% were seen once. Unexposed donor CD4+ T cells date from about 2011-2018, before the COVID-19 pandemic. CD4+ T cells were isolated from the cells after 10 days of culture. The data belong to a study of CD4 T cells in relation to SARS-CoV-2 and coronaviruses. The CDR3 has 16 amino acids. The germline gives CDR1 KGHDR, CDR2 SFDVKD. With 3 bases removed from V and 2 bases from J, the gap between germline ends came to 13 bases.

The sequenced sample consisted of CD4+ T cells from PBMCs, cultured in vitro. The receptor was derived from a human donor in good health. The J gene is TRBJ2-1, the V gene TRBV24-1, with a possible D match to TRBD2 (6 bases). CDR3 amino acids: CATSDMTGETYNEQFF. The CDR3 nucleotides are TGTGCCACCAGTGATATGACGGGAGAAACCTACAATGAGCAGTTCTTC.